These 32 T cell receptor beta chains were all obtained from the same sample, sequenced in a study of blood T cell repertoires in COVID-19. Clones were sequenced by immunoSEQ multiplex PCR, and TCRdb holds only the in-frame ones, with some missing. The repertoire holds a few hundred thousand clones, with approximately 90% as singletons. Sequenced input: PBMCs or T cells enriched from blood (not recorded which). These receptors came from a young man who had recovered from COVID-19.

This sequence joins TRBV2 and TRBJ2-3; D is unclear. V lost 2 bases and J lost 2, with 11 bases in between. CDR1 and CDR2 from the germline V gene are SNHLY and FYNNEI. The CDR3 has 15 residues. CDR3 in amino acids: CASSEWRSLTDTQYF. CDR3 sequence (DNA): TGTGCCAGCAGTGAATGGCGGAGTCTCACAGATACGCAGTATTTT.

The V call is TRBV7-8, the J call TRBJ1-4; D call uncertain. In germline, CDR1 is SGHVS, CDR2 FQNEAQ. This CDR3 spans 15 amino acids. V shed 1 base and J shed 0 bases, with 6 bases lying between them. CDR3 region: CASSLVTATNEKLFF. The CDR3 DNA is TGTGCCAGCAGCTTAGTCACAGCAACTAATGAAAAACTGTTTTTT.

The rearrangement uses TRBV7-9 and TRBJ2-1; 11 nucleotides agree with TRBD2. The CDR3 contains 15 residues. The ends lost 4 bases at V and 6 bases at J; junction bases unmatched: 5. CDR1 is SEHNR, CDR2 FQNEAQ, per germline (reference sequence). In nucleotides, the CDR3 is TGTGCCAGCAGCTATACTAGCGGGAGAGGCAATGAGCAGTTCTTC. It is translated as CASSYTSGRGNEQFF.

The rearrangement links TRBV5-1 to TRBJ1-1; TRBD1 aligns across 10 bases. The CDR3 length is 18 residues. V trimming: 2 bases; J trimming: 3 bases; junction bases outside the gene matches: 13. From germline, CDR1 is SGHRS and CDR2 YFSETQ. Here the CDR3 reads CASSLGMGQGSSDTEAFF. CDR3 sequence (DNA): TGCGCCAGCAGCTTAGGGATGGGACAGGGGTCCTCGGACACTGAAGCTTTCTTT.

The chain recombines TRBV27 with TRBJ2-7; maybe TRBD1 (6 bases). The V gene lost 2 bases and the J gene lost 6 bases, with 8 bases spanning the gap. The CDR3 is 12 amino acids. Per germline, CDR1 MNHEY and CDR2 SMNVEV (reference sequence). CDR3 residues: CASSLGRGEQYF. CDR3 in DNA: TGTGCCAGCAGTTTAGGCAGGGGCGAGCAGTACTTC.

CDR3 loop: CASSAWEGAFF. The CDR3 nucleotides are TGTGCCAGCAGTGCCTGGGAGGGAGCTTTCTTT. This chain connects TRBV6-1 to TRBJ1-1; D gene unclear. Trimming pared 4 bases from V and 10 bases from J, leaving 10 bases between. This CDR3 has 11 residues. Germline loops: CDR1 MNHNS, CDR2 SASEGT.

The chain has TRBV3-1 (or the pseudogene TRBV3-2) and TRBJ2-7; possible D gene TRBD2, 6 bases. Germline V lookup: CDR1 LGHDT, CDR2 YNNKEL (reference sequence). V gave up 4 bases and J gave up 1 base, with 14 bases separating them. CDR3 size: 15 residues. CDR3 bases: TGTGCCAGCAGCCTTAAGGAAGGAGGGTCCTACGAGCAGTACTTC. Its protein is CASSLKEGGSYEQYF.

The chain couples TRBV6-5 to TRBJ1-2; 8 bases are a match to TRBD1. The germline gives CDR1 MNHEY, CDR2 SVGAGI. This CDR3 has 13 residues. V shed 6 bases, J shed 5 bases, and the junction held 5 bases outside the gene matches. CDR3 sequence (DNA): TGTGCCAGCAGCCGGGGACAGGTTTATGGCTACACCTTC. Translating it yields CASSRGQVYGYTF.

This clone was counted between two and nine times. This chain joins TRBV7-9 and TRBJ1-2; D unresolved. Germline values: CDR1 SEHNR, CDR2 FQNEAQ (reference sequence). V lost 8 bases to trimming and J lost 0 bases, with 13 bases between them. The CDR3 spans 14 residues. The CDR3 loop reads CASELKPANYGYTF. The CDR3 DNA follows: TGTGCCAGCGAATTAAAACCGGCTAACTATGGCTACACCTTC.

The chain is built from TRBV12-5 and TRBJ1-5; 10 nucleotides match TRBD1. CDR3 length: 18 amino acids. V lost 0 bases to trimming and J lost 6 bases; unmatched junction nucleotides: 11. In germline, CDR1 is LGHNT, CDR2 FRNRAP. The CDR3 bases are TGTGCTAGTGGTTTGGTAACCCGGACAGGGGGATTTTGTCAGCCCCAGCATTTT. Its translation: CASGLVTRTGGFCQPQHF.

The chain combines TRBV5-1 with TRBJ2-3; 9 bases agree with TRBD2. Per germline, CDR1 SGHRS and CDR2 YFSETQ. The CDR3 loop spans 14 amino acids. Trimming cost V 4 bases and J 5 bases; bases outside gene matches: 5. The CDR3 loop is CASSIAGAGDTQYF. Written as DNA, the CDR3 is TGCGCCAGCAGCATAGCGGGAGCGGGAGATACGCAGTATTTT.

The chain carries TRBV3-1 (or the pseudogene TRBV3-2) and TRBJ2-3, with 9 bases matching TRBD2. The CDR3 extends over 17 amino acids. The J segment lost 2 bases and the V segment lost 4 bases, leaving 10 bases of the junction unmatched. CDR1 and CDR2 from the germline V gene are LGHDT and YNNKEL (reference sequence). The chain's CDR3 is CASSLRAGGPSTDTQYF. The CDR3 coding sequence is TGTGCCAGCAGCCTCAGAGCGGGAGGCCCCTCCACAGATACGCAGTATTTT.

V gene TRBV5-1 combines with J gene TRBJ2-5, with TRBD2 identical over 10 bases. The CDR3 spans 16 residues. Germline CDR1 and CDR2: SGHRS and YFSETQ. V lost 0 bases to trimming and J lost 0 bases; unmatched junction nucleotides: 2. CDR3 in amino acids: CASSLGTSGYQETQYF. As DNA, the CDR3 is TGCGCCAGCAGCTTGGGGACTAGCGGATACCAAGAGACCCAGTACTTC.

The gene calls are TRBV9 and TRBJ2-2; D is perhaps TRBD2 (5 bases). V lost 0 bases and J 9 bases, leaving 12 bases between the germline ends. CDR1 is SGDLS, CDR2 YYNGEE, per germline. The CDR3 is 14 residues long. The DNA of the CDR3 is TGTGCCAGCAGCGTAGGGCGGACTCCCCGGGAGCTGTTTTTT. This codes for CASSVGRTPRELFF.

CDR3 sequence: CAIYPSPGTGTETQYF. In nucleotides, the CDR3 is TGTGCCATCTATCCCTCTCCCGGGACAGGGACGGAGACCCAGTACTTC. The chain couples TRBV28 to TRBJ2-5; TRBD1 aligns across 9 bases. CDR1 is MDHEN, CDR2 SYDVKM, per germline. This CDR3 region has 16 residues. Unmatched junction bases numbered 17, after V lost 10 bases and J lost 5 bases.

Only a few counts were recorded for this clone. The genes are TRBV6-2 or TRBV6-3 and TRBJ2-3, with 9 bases lining up with TRBD2. The CDR3 has 15 residues. V was clipped by 5 bases and J by 5 bases; unmatched bases: 8. Germline CDR1 reads MNHEY; CDR2 reads SVGEGT. CDR3 residues: CASSGREGRGDTQYF. The CDR3 DNA is TGTGCCAGCAGTGGGCGGGAGGGCCGTGGAGATACGCAGTATTTT.

V gene TRBV5-1 combines with J gene TRBJ2-7; 12 bases line up with TRBD2. This CDR3 spans 15 amino acids. Germline V CDR1 and CDR2: SGHRS, YFSETQ. V was clipped by 0 bases and J by 4 bases; unmatched bases: 2. The CDR3 DNA follows: TGCGCCAGCAGCTTGGAGACTAGCGGGAGTTACGAGCAGTACTTC. Translated: CASSLETSGSYEQYF.

The CDR3 loop reads CASSLDSSYEQYF. In nucleotides, the CDR3 is TGTGCCAGCAGCTTAGACAGCTCCTACGAGCAGTACTTC. This sequence joins TRBV7-9 and TRBJ2-7; no clear D gene. Trimming left V 1 base short and J 0 bases short, with 4 bases between. CDR3 size: 13 residues. The germline V gene has CDR1 SEHNR and CDR2 FQNEAQ (reference sequence).

This clone was recorded at least ten times. This chain joins TRBV30 and TRBJ2-7; TRBD2 matches at 7 bases. The V and J ends lost 3 bases and 3 bases, in that order; junction bases with no gene match: 8. Germline V gene lookup returns CDR1 GTSNPN and CDR2 SVGIG (reference sequence). The CDR3 is 14 residues long. CDR3 in amino acids: CAWSLSGGGYEQYF. CDR3 coding DNA: TGTGCCTGGAGCCTCTCGGGCGGGGGCTACGAGCAGTACTTC.

The rearrangement uses TRBV25-1 and TRBJ2-3; 7 nucleotides align to TRBD2. V lost 2 bases and J lost 0; bases outside the gene matches: 11. Germline V gene lookup returns CDR1 MGHDK and CDR2 SYGVNS. The CDR3 has 18 residues. CDR3 in amino acids: CASSEITGTTLSTDTQYF. The CDR3 DNA sequence: TGTGCCAGCAGTGAAATAACCGGGACTACCCTTAGCACAGATACGCAGTATTTT.

In its sample, this clone was seen a few times. J is TRBJ1-1 and V is TRBV5-6; D not resolved. Trimming took 4 bases from V and 0 from J, leaving 13 bases between them. This CDR3 has 15 residues. Germline CDR1 SGHDT, CDR2 YYEEEE. Here the CDR3 reads CASSEVSRMNTEAFF. CDR3 in DNA: TGTGCCAGCAGCGAAGTCTCCAGGATGAACACTGAAGCTTTCTTT.

The J gene is TRBJ2-3, the V gene TRBV7-9; a possible D gene is TRBD1 (6 bases). CDR3 length: 16 residues. Germline CDR1 and CDR2: SEHNR and FQNEAQ (reference sequence). Trimming stripped 4 bases from V and 2 bases from J, with 16 bases between. The CDR3 loop reads CASSSRAGAHTDTQYF. The DNA for the CDR3 is TGTGCCAGCAGCTCTCGCGCAGGGGCCCACACAGATACGCAGTATTTT.

This chain links TRBV5-1 with TRBJ2-4; 10 bases are shared with TRBD2. CDR3 length: 15 residues. V was pared by 4 bases and J by 5 bases, with 6 bases of the junction left unmatched. Germline V CDR1 and CDR2: SGHRS, YFSETQ. The CDR3 DNA reads TGCGCCAGCAGCCTTCTAGCGGGAGCTCAAAACATTCAGTACTTC. Its protein is CASSLLAGAQNIQYF.

The rearrangement joins TRBV7-9 to TRBJ2-5; 8 bases agree with TRBD1. The CDR3 is made up of 16 amino acids. The junction had 8 bases not matched to a gene; V was cut back by 3 bases and J by 2 bases. Germline CDR1 and CDR2: SEHNR and FQNEAQ (reference sequence). CDR3 protein: CASSFGDRGFQETQYF. The CDR3 nucleotides read TGTGCCAGCAGCTTTGGAGACAGGGGATTTCAAGAGACCCAGTACTTC.

The chain joins TRBV12-5 to TRBJ2-1, with TRBD2 identical over 9 bases. Germline lookup yields CDR1 LGHNT and CDR2 FRNRAP. After removal of 1 base from V and 4 bases from J, the junction contained 8 bases not matched to a gene. The CDR3 spans 17 residues. The CDR3 coding sequence is TGTGCTAGTGGTTTGGCCGGGACTAGCAGACTATACAATGAGCAGTTCTTC. Encoded protein: CASGLAGTSRLYNEQFF.

As to this clone: Other DNA sequences from this sample encode an identical CDR3 as well. This sequence joins TRBV28 and TRBJ1-5; TRBD1 aligns across 8 bases. The trim removed 5 bases at V and 4 bases at J, leaving 4 bases unmatched. Germline-derived CDR1 and CDR2 are MDHEN and SYDVKM. The CDR3 spans 14 residues. The CDR3 nucleotides read TGTGCCAGCAGTAGTACAGGGGGGAATCAGCCCCAGCATTTT. Translating gives CASSSTGGNQPQHF.

The rearrangement uses TRBV6-5 and TRBJ2-7, with D perhaps TRBD2 (5 bases). This CDR3 is built from 14 residues. Trimming took off 8 bases at V and 3 bases at J, with 17 bases between the two ends. Germline assignment: CDR1 MNHEY and CDR2 SVGAGI. The CDR3 loop reads CASRDSRGSYEQYF. DNA for the CDR3: TGTGCCAGCCGGGATAGCCGGGGAAGCTACGAGCAGTACTTC.

The V and J genes are TRBV7-9 and TRBJ2-5, with D perhaps matching TRBD1 (6 bases). The CDR3 runs 15 residues. The germline gives CDR1 SEHNR, CDR2 FQNEAQ (reference sequence). The V end was cut by 2 bases, the J end by 4 bases, with 14 bases between. CDR3 in amino acids: CASSLLFTGRETQYF. The DNA for the CDR3 is TGTGCCAGCAGCTTACTATTTACAGGGAGAGAGACCCAGTACTTC.

This chain links TRBV18 with TRBJ1-4, with 11 nucleotides matching TRBD1. Germline CDR1 and CDR2: KGHSH and LQKENI. This CDR3 spans 16 amino acids. V lost 0 bases to trimming and J lost 10 bases; unmatched junction nucleotides: 7. CDR3 loop: CASSPPQGQGALKLFF. The CDR3 coding sequence is TGTGCCAGCTCACCACCGCAAGGACAGGGGGCCTTAAAACTGTTTTTT.

This sequence joins TRBV18 and TRBJ1-4; D perhaps matches TRBD1 (6 bases). Germline CDR1 is KGHSH and CDR2 is LQKENI. This CDR3 spans 16 amino acids. V was pared by 1 base and J by 8 bases, with 17 bases between. In DNA, the CDR3 is TGTGCCAGCTCACCACTCCCACAGGGCCGGGGAGAAAAACTGTTTTTT. Encoded protein: CASSPLPQGRGEKLFF.

V usage is TRBV27 and J usage is TRBJ1-2; TRBD1 agrees at 10 bases. V lost 8 bases and J lost 4; bases outside the gene matches: 10. This CDR3 has 15 amino acids. CDR1 is MNHEY, CDR2 SMNVEV, per germline (reference sequence). This chain's CDR3 is CASGDRGLEVYGYTF. The CDR3 region has the DNA TGTGCCAGCGGAGACAGGGGGCTCGAGGTCTATGGCTACACCTTC.

There are a few counts of this clone. The V gene is TRBV19, the J gene TRBJ2-1; 8 nucleotides line up with TRBD2. The CDR3 contains 17 residues. Germline trimming cut 4 bases from V and 0 bases from J; bases unmatched to any gene: 8. Germline loops: CDR1 LNHDA, CDR2 SQIVND (reference sequence). Here the CDR3 reads CASSRSSSGLSYNEQFF. The CDR3 DNA reads TGTGCCAGTAGTAGATCCTCTAGCGGGCTCTCCTACAATGAGCAGTTCTTC.